The clone carrying this T cell receptor beta chain was recorded many times. The antigen is undetermined. Amplified TCR beta CDR3 regions derived from RNA transcripts. TCR CDR3 underwent first-round RT-PCR with the HTBI primer set. TCRdb re-analysed the multiplex PCR reads in MiXCR, keeping a single row per CDR3 protein. The repertoire has over 45,000 distinct CDR3 sequences, around half of them found once; the top ten carry around 12%. The PBMCs were sourced from fresh peripheral blood (more than 9 ml). These data are taken from a study of T cells in Graves' hyperthyroidism and ophthalmopathy. Study-level background: Peripheral blood was collected at initial diagnosis, before any treatment. Regarding the study as a whole: Ophthalmopathy and stable hyperthyroidism were told apart by a 13 V-J model.

Germline V gives CDR1 SGDLS, CDR2 YYNGEE. The CDR3 is made up of 16 amino acids. V dropped 5 bases and J dropped 6 bases, with 21 bases sitting between them. What was sequenced was blood. The chain links TRBV9 to TRBJ2-1, with a weak D call TRBD1 (6 bases). The TCR sequence derives from a woman aged 25 to 39 with Graves' ophthalmopathy. Here the CDR3 DNA reads TGTGCCAGCAGTGATAAGACAGGAAATTGGTCCAATGAGCAGTTCTTC. It codes for CASSDKTGNWSNEQFF.